The 14 T cell receptor beta chains in this list originate from one sample, sequenced in a study of molecular identifiers for immune sequencing clone quantification. TCRdb reprocessed the PCR reads via MiXCR and lists one record per CDR3 protein. This sample has about 100,000 distinct CDR3 sequences, with roughly a third found just once. The specimen was naive CD8+ T cells from blood, with Jurkat cell RNA spiked in. Described subset: FACS-sorted CD8+CD4-CCR7+CD45RA+ naive T cells. These receptors all stem from a human donor in good health. Some libraries in this study had Jurkat cell RNA spiked in.

This clonotype was found many times. This chain joins TRBV28 and TRBJ2-7, with unresolved D. V lost 5 bases to trimming and J lost 0 bases, with 5 bases between them. CDR3 length: 12 residues. Germline CDR1 reads MDHEN; CDR2 reads SYDVKM. The CDR3 here is CASSLLSYEQYF. The DNA of the CDR3 is TGTGCCAGCAGTCTCCTCTCCTACGAGCAGTACTTC.

The V call is TRBV21-1, the J call TRBJ2-6; the table names TRBD1, a call not compared with the DNA. TRBV21-1 counts as a pseudogene. This CDR3 is built from 17 residues. This CDR3 is CASSKELGALGANVLTF. The CDR3 DNA reads as TGTGCCAGCAGCAAAGAACTGGGGGCGTTGGGGGCCAACGTCCTGACTTTC.

The CDR3 DNA reads as TGTGCCTCCCAGTCCTCCTACGAGCAGTACTTC. Translated, it gives CASQSSYEQYF. The rearrangement links TRBV21-1 to TRBJ2-7. TRBV21-1 is classified as a pseudogene. The CDR3 extends over 11 amino acids.

This clonotype was seen repeatedly, ten times or more. CDR3 in amino acids: CSVAGQGNSPLHF. CDR3 coding DNA: TGCAGCGTTGCGGGACAGGGCAATTCACCCCTCCACTTT. This chain uses TRBV29-1 with TRBJ1-6; 9 bases line up with TRBD1. This CDR3 is 13 amino acids long. J lost 7 bases, V lost 4 bases, and 2 bases had no gene match. The V gene's germline CDR1 is SQVTM and CDR2 ANQGSEA.

The rearrangement uses TRBV12-3 or TRBV12-4 and TRBJ2-1, with TRBD1 as a possible D gene (7 bases). The CDR3 has 18 amino acids. Trimming stripped 0 bases from V and 0 bases from J, with 15 bases between. The CDR3: CASSLARGQTSSYNEQFF. In nucleotides, the CDR3 is TGTGCCAGCAGTTTAGCGCGGGGACAGACAAGCTCCTACAATGAGCAGTTCTTC.

This clonotype was seen a handful of times. The chain couples TRBV13 to TRBJ2-5, with 9 nucleotides matching TRBD1. The ends lost 5 bases at V and 2 bases at J; junction bases unmatched: 9. In germline, CDR1 is PRHDT, CDR2 FYEKMQ (reference sequence). This CDR3 has 16 residues. The CDR3 spells CASSPDRGWEQETQYF. In nucleotides, the CDR3 is TGTGCCAGCAGCCCGGACAGGGGATGGGAACAAGAGACCCAGTACTTC.

In its sample, this clonotype was seen a few times. The chain joins TRBV3-1 to TRBJ2-6; D remains unclear. The V and J ends lost 0 bases and 0 bases respectively, with 9 bases between them. Germline lookup yields CDR1 LGHDT and CDR2 YNNKEL (reference sequence). This CDR3 region has 17 residues. CDR3 loop: CASSQDARTSGANVLTF. The CDR3, as DNA: TGTGCCAGCAGCCAAGATGCGCGAACCTCTGGGGCCAACGTCCTGACTTTC.

Concerning this clonotype: A read error is possible here, since a much larger clone lies one base away. The chain employs TRBV28 and TRBJ1-1, with 7 bases lining up with TRBD1. The CDR3 is 16 residues long. Germline CDR1 is MDHEN and CDR2 is SYDVKM. In nucleotides, the CDR3 is TGTGCCAGCAGTTTATCCCCGACAGGGATGGGCACTGAAGCTTCCTTT. Translating it yields CASSLSPTGMGTEASF.

This clonotype appeared many times. This chain uses TRBV4-2 with TRBJ2-7; 8 nucleotides align to TRBD2. With 0 bases clipped from V and 0 bases from J, the junction kept 7 bases outside the gene matches. Germline V gives CDR1 LGHNA, CDR2 YNFKEQ. The CDR3 length is 17 residues. CDR3 amino acids: CASSQDPAGGLSYEQYF. The CDR3, as DNA: TGTGCCAGCAGCCAAGATCCGGCGGGGGGACTCTCCTACGAGCAGTACTTC.

This clonotype was counted at least ten times. This sequence joins TRBV13 and TRBJ1-6; unclear D gene. The CDR3 sequence is 16 residues long. Trimming pared 3 bases from V and 4 bases from J, leaving 13 bases between. CDR1 is PRHDT, CDR2 FYEKMQ, per germline (reference sequence). In DNA form, the CDR3 reads TGTGCCAGCAGCTTTGGGGTCGGGCCTTATAATTCACCCCTCCACTTT. Its protein is CASSFGVGPYNSPLHF.

Worth noting for this clonotype: A read error may produce the germline difference seen at one junction end. The V and J genes are TRBV7-7 and TRBJ2-5; D might be TRBD1 (5 bases). Germline loops: CDR1 SSHAT, CDR2 FNYEAQ (reference sequence). This CDR3 contains 13 residues. The CDR3 loop reads CASSLTAQETQYF. CDR3 nucleotide sequence: TGTGCTAGCAGCCTGACAGCCCAAGAGACCCAGTACTTC.

The CDR3 DNA follows: TGTGCCAGCAGCCTACCTTTCGGGGCCTACAATGAGCAGTTCTTC. Protein sequence: CASSLPFGAYNEQFF. V is TRBV14 and J is TRBJ2-1; a possible D gene is TRBD2 (5 bases). The CDR3 totals 15 residues. From germline, CDR1 is SGHDN and CDR2 FVKESK. V dropped 4 bases and J dropped 2 bases, with 12 bases sitting between them.

The V call is TRBV28, the J call TRBJ2-1; D is perhaps TRBD1 (5 bases). Looked up from germline, CDR1 is MDHEN and CDR2 is SYDVKM. The germline V and J ends were trimmed by 6 bases and 12 bases, with 21 bases remaining between them. The CDR3 extends over 14 amino acids. The CDR3 spells CASSPNLGHVGQFF. In DNA, the CDR3 is TGTGCCAGCAGCCCTAATCTAGGACATGTGGGGCAGTTCTTC.

This clonotype has more than one count but fewer than ten. V gene TRBV6-2 or TRBV6-3 combines with J gene TRBJ2-5; TRBD2 matches 7 bases. This CDR3 has 15 amino acids. The V gene end was trimmed by 3 bases and the J gene end by 1 base; junction bases not matched to a gene: 5. Germline values: CDR1 MNHEY, CDR2 SVGEGT. Here the CDR3 DNA reads TGTGCCAGCAGTTATTATGGGGGGGGCCAAGAGACCCAGTACTTC. Translated, it gives CASSYYGGGQETQYF.